Included here is one TCR beta chain sequence, with context. Its target is unknown. An end of the junction differs from the germline gene, which may be a read error. The data were obtained in a study of tumor-infiltrating lymphocytes in primary liver carcinoma. Study-level information: Samples gave roughly 3.5 to 7.5 million productive TCRbeta reads, similar across tissue types.

A primer in the constant region served to generate TCR beta cDNA from approximately 500 ng of total RNA. TCR beta libraries came from three nested multiplex PCR rounds using slightly modified ARM-PCR. TRBV1-TRBV30 forward primers and a C-beta reverse primer were used in the first two PCR rounds, which each ran for around 11 cycles. Via MiXCR, TCRdb re-called the multiplex PCR reads, giving one row per CDR3 protein. The data contain 75,000 to 80,000 distinct CDR3 sequences, roughly two thirds of them singletons. Study results and caveats: Tumors and blood were compared for top-250-clone fraction, and tumors had the significantly higher value (p = 0.039).

Joint extraction of RNA and DNA used roughly 20-33 mg of bulk tissue that was unsorted. Primary liver carcinomas in the patients were surgically resected. Donors were untreated and chronically infected with HBV. CDR3 length equals 12 residues. The germline CDR1 and CDR2 sequences are SQVTM and ANQGSEA. The clonotype was recovered from a man aged 35-49 years with primary liver carcinoma and hepatitis B virus infection. Material: tumor-adjacent normal liver tissue. The chain uses TRBV29-1 and TRBJ2-1, with D perhaps matching TRBD2 (5 bases). The CDR3 here is CSVVGLANEQSF. In DNA, the CDR3 is TGCAGCGTTGTCGGTCTAGCCAATGAGCAGTCCTTC.